A single sample is the source of the 15 T cell receptor beta chains below, sequenced in a study of T cells in Graves' hyperthyroidism and ophthalmopathy. The CDR3 regions of TCR beta were amplified from RNA transcripts. Carried out on the TCR CDR3, a first-round RT-PCR used the HTBI primer set. TCRdb re-analysed the multiplex PCR reads in MiXCR, keeping a single row per CDR3 protein. This sample has about 400,000 distinct CDR3 sequences, with under 15% found just once. Sequencing was done on a sample of blood. These receptors were collected from a woman in her 30s with Graves' hyperthyroidism.

The chain employs TRBV9 and TRBJ2-1; TRBD2 matches 12 bases. The trim removed 2 bases at V and 6 bases at J, leaving 9 bases unmatched. The CDR3 consists of 17 residues. Germline V gene sequence: CDR1 SGDLS, CDR2 YYNGEE. The CDR3 here is CASSVLTSGLAGNEQFF. CDR3 coding DNA: TGTGCCAGCAGCGTCCTTACCTCGGGACTAGCGGGCAATGAGCAGTTCTTC.

V gene TRBV25-1 combines with J gene TRBJ2-5, with D unresolved. The CDR3 totals 13 residues. Germline V gene sequence: CDR1 MGHDK, CDR2 SYGVNS. V was clipped by 3 bases and J by 6 bases, with 11 bases between them. The CDR3 DNA is TGTGCCAGCAGTGACCCGAAGGTGAAGACCCAGTACTTC. Translation: CASSDPKVKTQYF.

This clonotype has just a few counts. This chain uses TRBV30 with TRBJ1-2; the D gene is possibly TRBD1 (5 bases). V lost 1 base and J 4 bases, leaving 7 bases between the germline ends. Germline-derived CDR1 and CDR2 are GTSNPN and SVGIG (reference sequence). This CDR3 is 12 amino acids long. CDR3 in DNA: TGTGCCTGGAGTGAGGGACCCTATGGCTACACCTTC. This sequence encodes CAWSEGPYGYTF.

This clonotype was observed a handful of times. The CDR3 sequence: CASTLLQPGSTDTQYF. DNA of the CDR3: TGTGCCAGCACCTTGCTCCAACCGGGAAGCACAGATACGCAGTATTTT. V gene TRBV7-9 combines with J gene TRBJ2-3; maybe TRBD2 (5 bases). Trimming removed 7 bases at V and 0 bases at J, with 17 bases between. This CDR3 contains 16 residues. The germline V gene encodes CDR1 SEHNR and CDR2 FQNEAQ (reference sequence).

This clonotype has more than one count but fewer than ten. This chain connects TRBV12-3 or TRBV12-4 to TRBJ2-7, with D perhaps given as TRBD1 or TRBD2 (7 bases each). V was trimmed by 6 bases and J by 2 bases, leaving 17 bases between them. The CDR3 runs 15 residues. CDR3 sequence reads: CASRASGGGAYEQYF. As DNA, the CDR3 is TGTGCCAGCAGAGCCTCAGGGGGAGGGGCCTACGAGCAGTACTTC.

This clonotype occurred a few times. The rearrangement uses TRBV5-1 and TRBJ2-3; 10 nucleotides align to TRBD2. Trimming cost V 5 bases and J 6 bases; bases outside gene matches: 12. CDR1 is SGHRS, CDR2 YFSETQ, per germline. There are 16 residues in the CDR3. CDR3 sequence reads: CASSYPLAGEGDTQYF. CDR3 DNA sequence: TGCGCCAGCAGTTATCCTCTAGCGGGAGAGGGGGATACGCAGTATTTT.

At least ten counts were recorded for this clonotype. The chain employs TRBV27 and TRBJ2-5; weak D call: TRBD1 (6 bases). Germline values: CDR1 MNHEY, CDR2 SMNVEV (reference sequence). The CDR3 is 16 amino acids. V dropped 6 bases and J dropped 5 bases, with 22 bases sitting between them. CDR3 nucleotide sequence: TGTGCCAGCAGGCCCTTAGCACAGGGTAGTGGGGAGACCCAGTACTTC. Residues: CASRPLAQGSGETQYF.

This chain joins TRBV4-1 and TRBJ2-1, with 10 nucleotides matching TRBD1. Germline-derived CDR1 and CDR2 are MGHRA and YSYEKL. The ends lost 4 bases at V and 6 bases at J; junction bases unmatched: 6. This CDR3 has 15 amino acids. Written as DNA, the CDR3 is TGCGCCAGCAGCCTCGCCGGGACAGGGGCCAATGAGCAGTTCTTC. Translating gives CASSLAGTGANEQFF.

This chain links TRBV24-1 with TRBJ1-2; 8 bases align to TRBD1. The CDR3 has 15 amino acids. With V trimmed by 3 bases and J by 6 bases, 8 bases remained unmatched. Germline-derived CDR1 and CDR2 are KGHDR and SFDVKD. In DNA form, the CDR3 reads TGTGCCACCAGTGATGCAGGGGGCGTCGGTGATGGCTACACCTTC. Amino acids: CATSDAGGVGDGYTF.

Turning to this clonotype: A single base separates this from a much larger clone, so it may be a read error. This chain joins TRBV3-1 and TRBJ2-1; 7 positions agree with TRBD2. The CDR3 covers 13 residues. Germline assignment: CDR1 LGHDT and CDR2 YNNKEL (reference sequence). CDR3 protein: CASSREGPYEQSF. CDR3 sequence (DNA): TGTGCCAGCAGCCGGGAGGGGCCCTATGAGCAGTCCTTC.

This rearrangement joins TRBV19 to TRBJ2-1; 7 bases are shared with TRBD2. This CDR3 contains 12 residues. After removal of 8 bases from V and 10 bases from J, the junction contained 8 bases not matched to a gene. Germline CDR1 LNHDA, CDR2 SQIVND (reference sequence). The CDR3 DNA follows: TGTGCCAGTGGAACGGGAGGCGGGGAGCAGTTCTTC. It yields the protein CASGTGGGEQFF.

CDR3 DNA: TGTGCCAGCTCACCCCTTGCGACAGGGGGCTATTATAGCAATCAGCCCCAGCATTTT. Protein product: CASSPLATGGYYSNQPQHF. The V gene is TRBV18, the J gene TRBJ1-5; 10 nucleotides match TRBD1. V was clipped by 3 bases and J by 0 bases; unmatched bases: 11. Germline V CDR1 and CDR2: KGHSH, LQKENI. CDR3 length: 19 amino acids.

The V and J genes are TRBV19 and TRBJ2-7; 8 bases are a match to TRBD1. CDR1 is LNHDA, CDR2 SQIVND, per germline (reference sequence). Trimming took 5 bases from V and 3 from J; bases not matched to a gene: 9. CDR3 length equals 15 residues. The CDR3 is CASSPGQGAHYEQYF. Written as DNA, the CDR3 is TGTGCCAGTAGTCCCGGACAGGGAGCCCACTACGAGCAGTACTTC.

There are a few counts of this clonotype. This sequence joins TRBV13 and TRBJ1-6, with TRBD1 matching 7 bases. This CDR3 is built from 14 residues. Germline loops: CDR1 PRHDT, CDR2 FYEKMQ (reference sequence). After removal of 5 bases from V and 9 bases from J, the junction contained 7 bases not matched to a gene. The DNA for the CDR3 is TGTGCCAGCAGCCCCCAGGGGGGGAGTTCACCCCTCCACTTT. Protein: CASSPQGGSSPLHF. The variable domain in full, with the rest retrieved from reference TRBV13 and TRBJ1-6, is AAGVIQSPRHLIKEKRETATLKCYPIPRHDTVYWYQQGPGQDPQFLISFYEKMQSDKGSIPDRFSAQQFSDYHSELNMSSLELGDSALYFCASSPQGGSSPLHFGNGTRLTVT.

The chain carries TRBV20-1 and TRBJ2-2; D may match TRBD1 or TRBD2 (5 bases each). This CDR3 has 13 amino acids. In germline, CDR1 is DFQATT, CDR2 SNEGSKA (reference sequence). Trimming pared 2 bases from V and 5 bases from J, leaving 9 bases between. CDR3: CSARRGWTGELFF. The DNA of the CDR3 is TGCAGTGCTAGACGGGGCTGGACCGGGGAGCTGTTTTTT.